This TCR beta chain was identified during a study of cytomegalovirus exposure and HLA in healthy donors. CDR1 and CDR2 (germline): SNHLY, FYNNEI. The CDR3 runs to 17 residues. Trimming pared 6 bases from V and 3 bases from J, leaving 20 bases between. Notes on the study in general: The listing of fewer than 200 TCR beta chains classed them as cytomegalovirus-associated. Rarity characterized most TCR sequences, yet some public TCRs appeared in many donors.

Unrecorded immune exposure was likely among donors, who were nominally healthy when sampled. The PCR used 60 Vbeta and 13 Jbeta primers. Sequenced by immunoSEQ multiplex PCR; TCRdb stores in-frame clones only, minus some. The data show roughly 120,000 clones, with 60% to 75% seen just once and less than 5% held by the top ten. On this clone: As yet, its antigen is unknown.

V usage is TRBV2 and J usage is TRBJ1-4, with D possibly TRBD1 on 5 matching bases. The sample was PBMCs. This receptor was obtained from a woman aged 45-60 years in good health and CMV-seropositive. The CDR3 DNA is TGTGCCAGCAGAGCCAACCTCGCACAGGTGGCTAATGAAAAACTGTTTTTT. Its translation: CASRANLAQVANEKLFF. The full variable domain, its missing parts supplied by reference TRBV2 and TRBJ1-4, is EPEVTQTPSHQVTQMGQEVILRCVPISNHLYFYWYRQILGQKVEFLVSFYNNEISEKSEIFDDQFSVERPDGSNFTLKIRSTKLEDSAMYFCASRANLAQVANEKLFFGSGTQLSVL.